This TCR beta chain was identified in a study of T cell clonotyping in hematopoietic cell transplantation. Trimming removed 5 bases from V and 6 bases from J; junction bases left unmatched: 13. Germline assignment: CDR1 MGHRA and CDR2 YSYEKL. This CDR3 comprises 17 residues. Here immunoSEQ multiplex PCR was the method, and the copy in TCRdb shows in-frame clones only, minus some. The profile shows roughly 30,000 clones, around nine tenths of them singletons. To note about this clone: As yet, its antigen is unknown.

Study conclusions and caveats: At the given depth, recipient repertoires were over 95% de novo clonotypes.

This sequence originates from a female patient aged 45 to 65 who had an allogeneic stem cell transplant from a related donor, so the T cells may come from the graft donor. Some clones in this sample may be carry-over from other donors' samples. The sequences come from PBMCs, collected 100 days after allogeneic stem cell transplant. V gene TRBV4-1 combines with J gene TRBJ2-1, with 10 bases lining up with TRBD2. The CDR3 DNA is TGCGCCAGCAGCGACCGGGGGGAGCGGGGGGGCTTCAATGAGCAGTTCTTC. This sequence encodes CASSDRGERGGFNEQFF.